The source of this T cell receptor beta chain is a study of shared clonotypes between healthy human individuals (TCRdb year 2020). With regard to the full study: A few men and two women, aged 18 to 49 years, made up the cohort. For each donor, CD4 naive and CD4 memory were each given three plates, CD8 naive was given two plates, and CD8 memory was given one plate. Blood TCR repertoires of five healthy adults were deeply sequenced to estimate repertoire size and the extent of clonotype sharing between individuals. To increase sequencing depth and limit assay-specific biases, TCR repertoire library preparation and sequencing were carried out by different laboratories using diverse techniques. Between about 0.8 and 8.9 billion PBMCs per donor were obtained by leukapheresis. What the authors observed across the whole study: Because the study included a small number of donors, the genetic and exposure-history diversity represented was limited. Naive subsets generally had larger estimated clonotype richness than memory subsets. Sampling was restricted to blood, and TCR repertoires in tissue are likely to differ from TCR repertoires in blood. Incomplete sequencing was indicated by rarefaction of sorted-subset datasets, despite the large sequencing depth. Compared with non-shared clonotypes, clonotypes shared by all four sorted-subset donors had higher generation probabilities. About 5% of naive CD4, 3.5% of naive CD8, approximately 2% of memory CD4, and 0.4% of memory CD8 clonotypes were shared across several donors. Pairwise subsampling led to the expectation that sequencing depth would affect the degree of clonotype sharing among donors.

Healthy HIV-negative adults with no recently reported acute infections or vaccinations were included as donors. Only Caucasian adults living in Nashville, Tennessee, USA were represented among the donors. CD4+ T cells were enriched through magnetic negative selection, after which naive cells were positively selected on CD45RA and the remaining negative fraction served as the memory subset. Blood was collected by leukapheresis, and PBMCs were isolated by Ficoll-Histopaque density gradient centrifugation and then cryopreserved in liquid nitrogen vapor phase. Purity and quantity of every magnetically sorted T cell population were checked by analytical flow cytometry. Each sorted fraction had its genomic DNA isolated and then quantified by UV absorbance on a Nanodrop 2000c. Using the deep immunoSEQ assay, multiplex PCR amplified TCR CDR3 regions from genomic DNA. Extracted genomic DNA from each cell subset was distributed evenly across all wells of several immunoSEQ 96-well plates, and each plate was treated as a replicate. Each replicate PCR for sorted subsets received roughly 0.2 ug genomic DNA, equal to about 30,000 T cell genomes. Purified libraries were quantified with a Qubit 3.0 fluorometer, sized on a Bioanalyzer 2100, and re-quantified with the KAPA Library Quantification kit. Every immunoSEQ 96-well plate was sequenced on a dedicated single-read 150-cycle Illumina NextSeq 550 flow cell. Per the source publication's procedure: The immunoSEQ output contained only junctional sequences without quality scores, so filtering could not match that applied to full-length reads. Sequences were annotated with PyIR, a Python wrapper for IgBLAST v1.9, using IMGT germline references to assign V/J genes and CDR3. Reads with weak V/J assignments (E-value above 1e-6), missing CDR3, stop codons, out-of-frame junctions, or ambiguous translated residues were removed. V3J clonotypes were defined as sequences sharing the same inferred V gene, J gene, and CDR3 amino acid sequence. To compute the percentage overlap between repertoires, the number of shared unique clonotypes was divided by the size of the smaller repertoire. Richness of each repertoire was evaluated using RTK rarefaction, the Chao1 estimator, and Recon v2.1 estimates of unobserved clonotypes. Generation probabilities were computed with OLGA for all TCRbeta clonotypes obtained by the gDNA method from several donors. This is the immuneACCESS table as TCRdb keeps it, with only in-frame sequences that have V and J called. A part of the clones is gone; compared with another copy, unresolved V genes explain less than half, and the rest is unexplained. V, J and clone size are taken as reported in that table, and D and trimming were inferred from the DNA itself. The sample table holds over a million clones, of which around 95% were seen once. Clones ranked in the top ten supply 1% to 1.5% of the sample.

This clone was detected a few times. The specificity of this receptor is unknown. Per-base qualities were not stored, and no clone one base away is much larger. The receptor was isolated from a man aged 25 to 40 in good health. Input material: naive CD4+ T cells sorted from blood. The cell subset or site label, as the study defines it: CD45RA+ positively selected.

The DNA reads TGTGCCAGCAGCACAGGGGGGCAGCCCCAGCATTTT. This yields the protein CASSTGGQPQHF. Here the chain combines TRBV21-1 and TRBJ1-5; TRBD1, the table's D call, was not compared with the DNA. TRBV21-1 is a pseudogene segment. The CDR3, from cysteine to phenylalanine, totals 12 residues. Solely the CDR3 DNA is kept, with 36 bases framed from the first base.